This T cell receptor beta chain is drawn from a study of post-analysis software for immune sequencing data. Points from the study as a whole: Patients used about five TRBV segments, including TRBV5-6, TRBV5-1 and TRBV20-1, more often than controls.

This clonotype was observed a few times. Its antigen is unidentified. This CDR3 contains 12 residues. V lost 3 bases and J lost 0, with 6 bases in between. Germline CDR1 reads DFQATT; CDR2 reads SNEGSKA (reference sequence). The TCR beta cDNA libraries carried unique molecular identifiers. Some 500,000 cDNA molecules came from about 1 to 10 million T cells. TCRdb redid the calling of the PCR reads with MiXCR, one entry per CDR3 protein. This table has roughly 600,000 distinct CDR3 sequences, roughly 47% appearing once. Sequencing was carried out using blood. The V call is TRBV20-1, the J call TRBJ2-7; D uncertain. The TCR comes from a girl aged 5 to 17 with multiple sclerosis. This chain's CDR3 is CSASQDSYEQYF. In DNA form, the CDR3 reads TGCAGTGCTAGCCAGGACTCCTACGAGCAGTACTTC.